This passage covers 6 T cell receptor beta chains from one sample sequenced in a study of blood T cell repertoires in COVID-19. Sequencing used immunoSEQ multiplex PCR; TCRdb keeps in-frame clones, though not all of them. Here the sample spans approximately 150,000 clones, approximately 90% being singletons. Sequencing was done on a sample of peripheral blood. The receptors were sampled from a man aged 45-65 years with active or convalescent COVID-19.

V and J are TRBV29-1 and TRBJ2-1; maybe TRBD2 (6 bases). Germline V gene sequence: CDR1 SQVTM, CDR2 ANQGSEA. Between the trimmed V and J ends, which lost 3 bases and 0 bases, there was a span of 12 bases. This CDR3 has 15 amino acids. In nucleotides, the CDR3 is TGCAGCGTTGAGGGACTGGAGCCCTCCTACAATGAGCAGTTCTTC. It codes for CSVEGLEPSYNEQFF.

The rearrangement uses TRBV5-1 and TRBJ2-7; D is unresolved. Deletions cut 4 bases from V and 3 bases from J, with 14 bases between. The CDR3 runs 14 residues. Germline V CDR1 and CDR2: SGHRS, YFSETQ. In DNA, the CDR3 is TGCGCCAGCAGCATCAGAGCAGGCAGCTACGAGCAGTACTTC. This translates into CASSIRAGSYEQYF.

The chain recombines TRBV19 with TRBJ1-2; 9 positions match TRBD1. This CDR3 has 16 amino acids. Trimming took 3 bases from V and 4 from J; bases not matched to a gene: 9. The germline V gene has CDR1 LNHDA and CDR2 SQIVND (reference sequence). The CDR3 DNA reads TGTGCCAGTAGTATTGCCGCCATGACAGGGGGCTATGGCTACACCTTC. Its translation: CASSIAAMTGGYGYTF.

This chain joins TRBV19 and TRBJ2-3, with 10 bases that match TRBD1. Germline CDR1 and CDR2: LNHDA and SQIVND (reference sequence). After removal of 3 bases from V and 1 base from J, the junction contained 10 bases not matched to a gene. CDR3 size: 18 residues. Here the CDR3 DNA reads TGTGCCAGTAGTATCGCAAAAGGAGGGACAGGGGGCACAGATACGCAGTATTTT. Its translation is CASSIAKGGTGGTDTQYF.

The rearrangement links TRBV24-1 to TRBJ2-7; 10 positions match TRBD1. This CDR3 spans 13 amino acids. Germline V lookup: CDR1 KGHDR, CDR2 SFDVKD. After removal of 4 bases from V and 4 bases from J, the junction contained 0 bases not matched to a gene. CDR3 coding DNA: TGTGCCACCAGTGAGGGACAGGGGTACGAGCAGTACTTC. As protein: CATSEGQGYEQYF.

The chain is built from TRBV29-1 and TRBJ1-1; 8 nucleotides match TRBD1. The germline gives CDR1 SQVTM, CDR2 ANQGSEA. The CDR3 covers 13 residues. V shed 6 bases and J 1 base; nucleotides not matched to a gene: 4. The CDR3 loop reads CSVGDRTNTEAFF. The CDR3 bases are TGCAGCGTAGGGGACAGGACGAACACTGAAGCTTTCTTT.